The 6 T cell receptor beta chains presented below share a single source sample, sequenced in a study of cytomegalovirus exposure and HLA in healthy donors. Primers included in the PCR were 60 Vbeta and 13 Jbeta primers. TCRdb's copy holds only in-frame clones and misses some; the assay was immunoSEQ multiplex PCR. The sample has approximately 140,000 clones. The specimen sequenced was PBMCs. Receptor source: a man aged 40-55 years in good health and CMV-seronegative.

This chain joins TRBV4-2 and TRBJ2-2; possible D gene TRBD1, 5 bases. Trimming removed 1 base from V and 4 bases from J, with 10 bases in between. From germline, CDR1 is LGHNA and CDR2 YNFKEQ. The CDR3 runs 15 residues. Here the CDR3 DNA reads TGTGCCAGCAGCCAAGGCAGGGATAGCACCGGGGAGCTGTTTTTT. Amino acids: CASSQGRDSTGELFF.

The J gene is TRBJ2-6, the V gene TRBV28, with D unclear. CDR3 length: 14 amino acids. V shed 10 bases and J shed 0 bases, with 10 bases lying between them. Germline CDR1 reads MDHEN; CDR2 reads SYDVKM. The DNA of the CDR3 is TGTGCCACCCAACACCCCTCTGGGGCCAACGTCCTGACTTTC. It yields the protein CATQHPSGANVLTF.

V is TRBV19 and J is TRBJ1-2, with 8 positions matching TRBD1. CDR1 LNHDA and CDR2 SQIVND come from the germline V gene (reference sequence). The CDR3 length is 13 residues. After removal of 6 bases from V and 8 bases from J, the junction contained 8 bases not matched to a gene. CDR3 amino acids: CASSLGQAGGYTF. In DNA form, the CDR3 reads TGTGCCAGTAGCCTGGGACAGGCGGGCGGCTACACCTTC. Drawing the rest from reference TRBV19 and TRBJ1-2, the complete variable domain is DGGITQSPKYLFRKEGQNVTLSCEQNLNHDAMYWYRQDPGQGLRLIYYSQIVNDFQKGDIAEGYSVSREKKESFPLTVTSAQKNPTAFYLCASSLGQAGGYTFGSGTRLTVV.

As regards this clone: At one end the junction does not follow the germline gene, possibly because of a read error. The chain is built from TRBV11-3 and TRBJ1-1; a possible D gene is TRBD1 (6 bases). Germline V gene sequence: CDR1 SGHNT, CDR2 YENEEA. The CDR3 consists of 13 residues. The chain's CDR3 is CVSSPLGGREAFF. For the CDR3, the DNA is TGTGTCAGCAGCCCCCTTGGGGGCAGGGAAGCTTTCTTT. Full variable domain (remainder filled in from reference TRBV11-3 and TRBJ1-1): EAGVVQSPRYKIIEKKQPVAFWCNPISGHNTLYWYLQNLGQGPELLIRYENEEAVDDSQLPKDRFSAERLKGVDSTLKIQPAELGDSAVYLCVSSPLGGREAFFGQGTRLTVV.

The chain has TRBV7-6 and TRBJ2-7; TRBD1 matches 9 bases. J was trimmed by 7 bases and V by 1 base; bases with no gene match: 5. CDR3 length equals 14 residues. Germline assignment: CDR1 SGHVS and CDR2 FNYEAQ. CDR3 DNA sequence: TGTGCCAGCAGCTTAGTGGGACAGGGAGGGGAGCAGTACTTC. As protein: CASSLVGQGGEQYF.

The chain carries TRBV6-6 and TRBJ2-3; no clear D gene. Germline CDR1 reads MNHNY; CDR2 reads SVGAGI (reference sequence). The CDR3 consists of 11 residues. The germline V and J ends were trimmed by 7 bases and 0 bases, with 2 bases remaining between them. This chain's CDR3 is CASTSTDTQYF. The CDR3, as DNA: TGTGCCAGCACGAGCACAGATACGCAGTATTTT.